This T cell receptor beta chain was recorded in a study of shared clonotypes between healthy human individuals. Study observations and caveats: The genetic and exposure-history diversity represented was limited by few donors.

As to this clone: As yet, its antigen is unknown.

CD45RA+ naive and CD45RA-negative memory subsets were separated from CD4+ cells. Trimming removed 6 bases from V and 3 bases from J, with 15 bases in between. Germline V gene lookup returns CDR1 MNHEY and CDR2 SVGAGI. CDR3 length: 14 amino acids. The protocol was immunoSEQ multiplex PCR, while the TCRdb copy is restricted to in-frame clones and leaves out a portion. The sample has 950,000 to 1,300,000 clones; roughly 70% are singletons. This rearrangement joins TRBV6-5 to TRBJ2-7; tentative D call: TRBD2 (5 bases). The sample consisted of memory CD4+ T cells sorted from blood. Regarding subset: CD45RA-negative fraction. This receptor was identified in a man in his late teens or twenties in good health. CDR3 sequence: CASRLGEGVYEQYF. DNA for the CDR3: TGTGCCAGCAGGTTGGGAGAAGGTGTCTACGAGCAGTACTTC.